The clone carrying this T cell receptor (beta chain) was recorded once. Random hexamers were used to reverse transcribe the RNA input (about 0.45 to 1 ug). MiXCR, run by TCRdb on the immunoSEQ multiplex PCR reads, gives a single entry per CDR3 protein. The data hold around 81,000 distinct CDR3 sequences, with about 94% observed a single time. Trimming shortened V by 3 bases and J by 4 bases, and 6 bases separated the two germline ends. The CDR3 length is 11 residues. Germline assignment: CDR1 SQVTM and CDR2 ANQGSEA. These data come from a study of CD8 T cells in Susac syndrome. The sequenced sample consisted of CD8+ T cells from PBMCs. This chain uses TRBV29-1 with TRBJ1-2; TRBD1 is a possible D gene (6 bases). The receptor was isolated from a human donor with Susac syndrome. CDR3 sequence reads: CSVEGAYGYTF. The CDR3 nucleotides are TGCAGCGTTGAGGGGGCCTATGGCTACACCTTC.